Below are 21 T cell receptor beta chains sequenced from a single sample in a study of T cells in women clearing cervical HPV infection. Clones were sequenced by immunoSEQ multiplex PCR, and TCRdb holds only the in-frame ones, with some missing. Its clone listing holds over 20,000 clones. The specimen was blood buffy coat. These receptors originate from a woman between 18 and 69 years old with a cervical HPV16 infection that either progressed to CIN3+ or cleared (not recorded which).

Concerning this clone: The read is 3 residues too short to cover the CDR3 end, so that end is filled in from the germline J gene. The chain is built from TRBV2 and TRBJ1-2; weak D call: TRBD1 (6 bases). The CDR3 is made up of 16 amino acids. Germline assignment: CDR1 SNHLY and CDR2 FYNNEI. V was clipped by 6 bases and J by 3 bases, with 20 bases between them. Partial CDR3 DNA: TGTGCCAGCAGCGAGCAGGCAAGGGGGAATTACTATGGC. Protein product: CASSEQARGNYYG. The entire CDR3 is CASSEQARGNYYGYTF.

Remarks on this clone: The DNA ends 3 residues before the CDR3 does, and the rest of the CDR3 is filled in from the germline J gene. The rearrangement joins TRBV20-1 to TRBJ2-7; TRBD2 agrees at 10 bases. The CDR3 consists of 13 residues. CDR1 and CDR2 (germline): DFQATT, SNEGSKA (reference sequence). V lost 6 bases to trimming and J lost 3 bases; unmatched junction nucleotides: 5. The part of the CDR3 DNA that was read is TGCAGTGCCGAGCGGGAGGGGATCTACGAG. Translation gives CSAEREGIYE. The entire CDR3 is CSAEREGIYEQYF.

The CDR3 DNA, read in part, is TGTGCCAGTAGCCTAGTAGATACC. Protein: CASSLVDT. The complete CDR3 reads CASSLVDTYTF. This chain joins TRBV19 and TRBJ1-2; D remains ambiguous. The CDR3 end is not reached by the read, which stops 3 residues before it; the germline J gene fills it in. Germline CDR1 reads LNHDA; CDR2 reads SQIVND (reference sequence). CDR3 length: 11 amino acids.

On this clone itself: Read coverage stops 3 residues before the CDR3 terminus; the germline J gene supplies the remainder. The rearrangement links TRBV7-2 to TRBJ2-3, with 9 nucleotides matching TRBD2. The CDR3 spans 13 residues. Germline V gene sequence: CDR1 SGHTA, CDR2 FQGNSA. The V segment lost 7 bases and the J segment 1 base; nucleotides outside the gene matches: 0. CDR3 amino acids: CASKRGGTDTQYF. The covered CDR3 bases are TGTGCCAGCAAGCGGGGGGGCACAGATACG. Full variable domain (remainder filled in from reference TRBV7-2 and TRBJ2-3): GAGVSQSPSNKVTEKGKDVELRCDPISGHTALYWYRQSLGQGLEFLIYFQGNSAPDKSGLPSDRFSAERTGGSVSTLTIQRTQQEDSAVYLCASKRGGTDTQYFGPGTRLTVL.

In regard to this clone: The CDR3 end lies 3 residues beyond the end of the read and is filled in from the germline J gene. This sequence joins TRBV7-6 and TRBJ1-2; D perhaps matches TRBD1 (6 bases). CDR3 length equals 14 residues. CDR1 is SGHVS, CDR2 FNYEAQ, per germline. The CDR3 loop is CASSLGAGEGDYTF. The DNA read from the CDR3 is TGTGCCAGCAGCTTAGGGGCAGGGGAAGGGGAC.

A word on this clone: The CDR3 end lies 3 residues beyond the end of the read and is filled in from the germline J gene. V gene TRBV10-3 combines with J gene TRBJ2-5; TRBD2 matches 10 bases. This CDR3 spans 19 amino acids. CDR1 is ENHRY and CDR2 is SYGVKD in the germline V gene. The sequenced part of the CDR3 DNA is TGTGCCATCAGTGAGTTCAAGGGTTCCGGACTAGCGGCTAGGGATACC. Its translation is CAISEFKGSGLAARDT. The whole CDR3 protein is CAISEFKGSGLAARDTQYF.

As for this clone: The read ends 3 residues before the CDR3 terminus; that terminus is restored from the germline J gene. The gene calls are TRBV19 and TRBJ1-5; TRBD1 matches at 9 bases. Germline V gene lookup returns CDR1 LNHDA and CDR2 SQIVND (reference sequence). The CDR3 sequence is 15 residues long. After removal of 6 bases from V and 6 bases from J, the junction contained 9 bases not matched to a gene. The part of the CDR3 DNA that was read is TGTGCCAGTAGCTATCGGACAGGGGCAAGTCAGCCC. It translates to CASSYRTGASQP. The whole CDR3 sequence is CASSYRTGASQPQHF. The variable domain in full, completed from reference TRBV19 and TRBJ1-5, reads DGGITQSPKYLFRKEGQNVTLSCEQNLNHDAMYWYRQDPGQGLRLIYYSQIVNDFQKGDIAEGYSVSREKKESFPLTVTSAQKNPTAFYLCASSYRTGASQPQHFGDGTRLSIL.

About this clone itself: The read finishes 3 residues shy of the CDR3 end, and the germline J gene is used to complete it. The V call is TRBV20-1, the J call TRBJ1-5, with D possibly being TRBD1 (5 bases). CDR1 is DFQATT, CDR2 SNEGSKA, per germline (reference sequence). V gave up 6 bases and J gave up 0 bases, with 15 bases separating them. The CDR3 is made up of 15 amino acids. The CDR3 sequence: CSAYPSGISNQPQHF. The CDR3 DNA, read in part, is TGCAGTGCCTACCCATCAGGGATTAGCAATCAGCCC.

As concerns this clone: The read ends 3 residues before the CDR3 terminus; that terminus is restored from the germline J gene. The chain carries TRBV5-5 and TRBJ2-1, with TRBD2 as a possible D gene (5 bases). The CDR3 runs to 13 residues. V was clipped by 4 bases and J by 0 bases, with 5 bases between them. CDR1 is SGHKS, CDR2 YYEKEE, per germline (reference sequence). The sequenced CDR3 bases are TGTGCCAGCAGCGAGGGCTCCTACAATGAG. Its protein product is CASSEGSYNE. The entire CDR3 protein is CASSEGSYNEQFF.

Concerning this clone: The DNA ends 3 residues before the CDR3 does, and the rest of the CDR3 is filled in from the germline J gene. The chain combines TRBV18 with TRBJ2-7; 10 bases agree with TRBD1. The length of the CDR3 is 18 residues. The junction had 12 bases not matched to a gene; V was cut back by 2 bases and J by 2 bases. Germline loops: CDR1 KGHSH, CDR2 LQKENI. CDR3 in amino acids: CASSPDYWDRGSTYEQYF. The covered CDR3 bases are TGTGCCAGCTCACCAGATTATTGGGACAGGGGATCCACCTACGAG. Together with reference TRBV18 and TRBJ2-7, the CDR3 gives the full variable domain: NAGVMQNPRHLVRRRGQEARLRCSPMKGHSHVYWYRQLPEEGLKFMVYLQKENIIDESGMPKERFSAEFPKEGPSILRIQQVVRGDSAAYFCASSPDYWDRGSTYEQYFGPGTRLTVT.

With respect to this clone: The sequence runs out 3 residues before the end of the CDR3; the remainder is reconstructed from the germline J gene. The J gene is TRBJ1-1, the V gene TRBV6-1; D gene ambiguous. With 4 bases removed from V and 0 bases from J, the gap between germline ends came to 6 bases. The CDR3 is made up of 13 amino acids. CDR1 is MNHNS, CDR2 SASEGT, per germline. The sequenced CDR3 bases are TGTGCCAGCAGTGTAGTGGTGAACACTGAA. The encoded protein is CASSVVVNTE. The whole CDR3 is CASSVVVNTEAFF.

A word on this clone: The DNA ends 3 residues before the CDR3 does, and the rest of the CDR3 is filled in from the germline J gene. This chain connects TRBV30 to TRBJ1-4, with 8 bases matching TRBD1. The CDR3 is 16 amino acids. V shed 0 bases and J 5 bases; nucleotides not matched to a gene: 8. Looked up from germline, CDR1 is GTSNPN and CDR2 is SVGIG (reference sequence). CDR3 bases read: TGTGCCTGGAGTGTATGGGGGGACAGGATGAATGAAAAA. It codes for CAWSVWGDRMNEK. In full, the CDR3 is CAWSVWGDRMNEKLFF.

Note on this clone: The read finishes 3 residues shy of the CDR3 end, and the germline J gene is used to complete it. This sequence joins TRBV6-2 or TRBV6-3 and TRBJ2-2, with 9 nucleotides matching TRBD1. This CDR3 has 15 residues. Germline assignment: CDR1 MNHEY and CDR2 SVGEGT. The CDR3 is CASSYEGQGYSPLFF. CDR3 DNA (partial): TGTGCCAGCAGTTACGAGGGACAGGGATATTCACCG.

Comments on this clone: The missing CDR3 end, 3 residues past where the read stops, is filled in from the germline J gene. The rearrangement uses TRBV6-2 or TRBV6-3 and TRBJ2-3; a weak D match, TRBD1 (5 bases). In germline, CDR1 is MNHEY, CDR2 SVGEGT. The CDR3 sequence is 14 residues long. Incomplete CDR3 DNA: TGTGCCAGCAGTTACGAAGACAGCAATCAGCCG. As protein: CASSYEDSNQP. The entire CDR3 is CASSYEDSNQPQYF.

Concerning this clone: From the germline J gene comes the end of the CDR3, since the read stops 3 residues before it. The chain couples TRBV4-1 to TRBJ2-7; D call uncertain. The germline CDR1 and CDR2 sequences are MGHRA and YSYEKL. The CDR3 consists of 16 residues. V shed 4 bases and J shed 2 bases, with 18 bases lying between them. The covered CDR3 bases are TGCGCCAGCAGCCTTCAGTATGGTTTTCAGGCCTACGAG. Amino acid sequence: CASSLQYGFQAYE. The full-length CDR3 reads as CASSLQYGFQAYEQYF.

As concerns this clone: The read terminates 3 residues before the CDR3 end, so the remaining end is supplied by the germline J gene. This chain links TRBV7-2 with TRBJ2-7, with 11 bases that match TRBD1. There are 14 residues in the CDR3. Germline assignment: CDR1 SGHTA and CDR2 FQGNSA. With V trimmed by 3 bases and J by 6 bases, 4 bases remained unmatched. The sequenced CDR3 bases are TGTGCCAGCAGCTTTGGAGGGACAGGGGGCGAG. It yields the protein CASSFGGTGGE. The whole CDR3 reads CASSFGGTGGEQYF. Based on the CDR3 plus reference TRBV7-2 and TRBJ2-7, the full variable domain is GAGVSQSPSNKVTEKGKDVELRCDPISGHTALYWYRQSLGQGLEFLIYFQGNSAPDKSGLPSDRFSAERTGGSVSTLTIQRTQQEDSAVYLCASSFGGTGGEQYFGPGTRLTVT.

About this clone itself: Read coverage stops 3 residues before the CDR3 terminus; the germline J gene supplies the remainder. The chain couples TRBV20-1 to TRBJ2-3, with unresolved D. From germline, CDR1 is DFQATT and CDR2 SNEGSKA (reference sequence). The CDR3 has 11 amino acids. Trimming shortened V by 7 bases and J by 4 bases, and 9 bases separated the two germline ends. The covered CDR3 bases are TGCAGTGAAAGGGTTGCAGATACG. Residues: CSERVADT. From start to end, the CDR3 is CSERVADTQYF.

On this clone: The read ends 3 residues early relative to the CDR3; the germline J gene fills the gap. The chain has TRBV12-3 or TRBV12-4 and TRBJ2-4; unclear D gene. The ends were cut back, 5 bases at V and 6 bases at J, with 8 bases in the middle. This CDR3 contains 12 residues. This chain's CDR3 is CASSNHLNIQYF. The covered CDR3 bases are TGTGCCAGCAGTAACCACTTAAACATT.

The sequenced part of the CDR3 DNA is TGTGCCAGTAGTACTGACAGCCACACTGAA. Amino acids: CASSTDSHTE. The whole CDR3 sequence is CASSTDSHTEAFF. J is TRBJ1-1 and V is TRBV19; a weak D match, TRBD1 (5 bases). The read comes to an end 3 residues before the CDR3 does, leaving the germline J gene to fill in the end. CDR1 and CDR2 from the germline V gene are LNHDA and SQIVND (reference sequence). The CDR3 length is 13 residues. V gave up 4 bases and J gave up 3 bases, with 9 bases separating them.

Concerning this clone: The CDR3 end is not reached by the read, which stops 3 residues before it; the germline J gene fills it in. The V gene is TRBV7-9, the J gene TRBJ1-2, with D unresolved. This CDR3 contains 13 residues. CDR1 SEHNR and CDR2 FQNEAQ come from the germline V gene (reference sequence). The CDR3 region is CASSETPTYDYTF. The sequenced part of the CDR3 DNA is TGTGCCAGCTCCGAGACACCAACCTACGAC.

In the case of this clone: The observed sequence ends 3 residues before the CDR3 terminus, with the missing tail filled in from the germline J gene. This rearrangement joins TRBV6-1 to TRBJ1-6; perhaps TRBD1 as D (6 bases). Germline values: CDR1 MNHNS, CDR2 SASEGT. Between the trimmed V and J ends, which lost 1 base and 7 bases, there was a span of 11 bases. The CDR3 length is 15 residues. Incomplete CDR3 DNA: TGTGCCAGCAGTGAAGTACAGGGAGGGAATTCACCC. This codes for CASSEVQGGNSP. The entire CDR3 sequence reads CASSEVQGGNSPLHF.